What follows are 15 T cell receptor beta chains derived from one specimen sequenced in a study of T cells in Graves' hyperthyroidism and ophthalmopathy (dated by TCRdb to about 2019). Library construction relied on multiplex PCR. For sequencing, an Illumina HiSeq 2000 was employed. Amplification of TCR beta CDR3 regions was carried out from RNA transcripts. For the first round of RT-PCR on the TCR CDR3, the HTBI primer set was used together with the Qiagen OneStep RT-PCR kit. In TCRdb, the public reads were trimmed at Q25 with fastp and aligned with MiXCR, with productive beta chains retained. Each entry is one CDR3 protein sequence, shown with its most common DNA and genes. For this sample the table gives roughly 240,000 distinct CDR3 sequences, of which around 17% were detected only once. 28% of the sample rests with the top ten. Sequenced input: blood. Receptors were obtained from a woman in her late teens or twenties with Graves' ophthalmopathy.

This clonotype was recorded at least ten times. The rearrangement joins TRBV28 to TRBJ1-3; weak D call: TRBD1 (5 bases). The germline V gene has CDR1 MDHEN and CDR2 SYDVKM. V was pared by 2 bases and J by 0 bases, with 11 bases between. The CDR3 sequence is 16 residues long. The CDR3 here is CASSLGASSSGNTIYF. CDR3 DNA sequence: TGTGCCAGCAGTTTAGGGGCCTCAAGCTCTGGAAACACCATATATTTT.

This chain connects TRBV29-1 to TRBJ2-1, with D perhaps assigned TRBD1 or TRBD2 (6 bases each). The CDR3 has 14 amino acids. The V end was cut by 1 base, the J end by 5 bases, with 12 bases between. CDR1 SQVTM and CDR2 ANQGSEA come from the germline V gene. Written as DNA, the CDR3 is TGCAGCGTTGAAGTACCGGGGGCAAACAATGAGCAGTTCTTC. As protein: CSVEVPGANNEQFF.

In its sample, this clonotype was seen many times. The chain joins TRBV15 to TRBJ1-1, with D possibly being TRBD1 (6 bases). With 0 bases removed from V and 8 bases from J, the gap between germline ends came to 16 bases. Germline loops: CDR1 LNHNV, CDR2 YYDKDF (reference sequence). This CDR3 comprises 15 residues. The CDR3 nucleotides are TGTGCCACCAGCAGAGATTGGGAATGGACAGCCGAAGCTTTCTTT. Translating gives CATSRDWEWTAEAFF.

The rearrangement uses TRBV28 and TRBJ2-1; 13 bases line up with TRBD2. Trimming took 10 bases from V and 6 from J; bases not matched to a gene: 9. The germline gives CDR1 MDHEN, CDR2 SYDVKM. The CDR3 length is 15 residues. For the CDR3, the DNA is TGTGCCACCACTAGCGGGAGGGCCAGACTCAATGAGCAGTTCTTC. It translates to CATTSGRARLNEQFF.

In this sample, this clonotype turned up a few times. This chain links TRBV2 with TRBJ1-3, with D hard to call. The V end lost 4 bases, the J end lost 1 base, and 8 bases lay between the germline ends. The germline gives CDR1 SNHLY, CDR2 FYNNEI. The CDR3 sequence is 14 residues long. CDR3 sequence reads: CASSVRASGNTIYF. The DNA of the CDR3 is TGTGCCAGCAGTGTGCGGGCTTCTGGAAACACCATATATTTT.

The sample holds many counts of this clonotype. The chain uses TRBV20-1 and TRBJ1-5, with 9 positions matching TRBD1. The CDR3 contains 13 residues. CDR1 is DFQATT, CDR2 SNEGSKA, per germline (reference sequence). Losses at the gene ends were 5 bases for V and 7 bases for J; bases not matched to a gene: 6. CDR3: CSADRGLEQPQHF. In DNA form, the CDR3 reads TGCAGTGCTGACAGGGGGTTGGAACAGCCCCAGCATTTT.

The V call is TRBV7-8, the J call TRBJ1-5, with D hard to call. V shed 5 bases and J shed 5 bases, with 7 bases lying between them. The germline gives CDR1 SGHVS, CDR2 FQNEAQ. The CDR3 is 12 amino acids. This chain's CDR3 is CASSDPDQPQHF. The CDR3 DNA follows: TGTGCCAGCAGCGACCCCGATCAGCCCCAGCATTTT.

This clonotype was detected many times. This chain uses TRBV20-1 with TRBJ1-2; 9 positions agree with TRBD1. The CDR3 length is 13 residues. Germline CDR1 is DFQATT and CDR2 is SNEGSKA (reference sequence). The V and J ends lost 6 bases and 7 bases, in that order; junction bases with no gene match: 9. The CDR3: CSAHTGGVAGYTF. CDR3 in DNA: TGCAGTGCCCATACAGGGGGCGTTGCTGGCTACACCTTC.

This clonotype has a count of ten or more. The chain is built from TRBV28 and TRBJ1-1; TRBD1 agrees at 9 bases. V shed 5 bases, J shed 4 bases, and the junction held 8 bases outside the gene matches. Germline lookup yields CDR1 MDHEN and CDR2 SYDVKM. CDR3 length equals 15 residues. CDR3 sequence: CASSVPGQGGTEAFF. The CDR3 nucleotides read TGTGCCAGCAGTGTTCCGGGACAGGGAGGCACTGAAGCTTTCTTT.

This clonotype is a singleton in its sample. The chain employs TRBV12-3 or TRBV12-4 and TRBJ1-6; TRBD1 is a possible D gene (6 bases). This CDR3 region has 12 residues. V lost 6 bases to trimming and J lost 9 bases, with 9 bases between them. CDR3: CASRSGVSPLHF. The CDR3 DNA reads TGTGCCAGCAGGTCAGGGGTTTCACCCCTCCACTTT.

The chain employs TRBV4-1 and TRBJ1-2; 12 bases map to TRBD1. V trimming: 0 bases; J trimming: 7 bases; junction bases outside the gene matches: 6. CDR1 and CDR2 (germline): MGHRA, YSYEKL. CDR3 length equals 16 residues. CDR3 nucleotide sequence: TGCGCCAGCAGCCAAGATGGGACAGGGGGCGCCAGTGGCTACACCTTC. Amino acid sequence: CASSQDGTGGASGYTF.

Many counts were recorded for this clonotype. The J gene is TRBJ2-7, the V gene TRBV20-1; D possibly corresponds to TRBD1 (5 bases). Per germline, CDR1 DFQATT and CDR2 SNEGSKA (reference sequence). The length of the CDR3 is 12 residues. The V end lost 5 bases, the J end lost 3 bases, and 11 bases lay between the germline ends. Here the CDR3 DNA reads TGCAGTGCTGATCAGGGTCTCTACGAGCAGTACTTC. It codes for CSADQGLYEQYF.

This clonotype was seen many times. V gene TRBV28 combines with J gene TRBJ2-5; 9 nucleotides align to TRBD2. This CDR3 contains 15 residues. The germline gives CDR1 MDHEN, CDR2 SYDVKM. The junction had 3 bases not matched to a gene; V was cut back by 2 bases and J by 2 bases. CDR3 sequence: CASSLRLADQETQYF. For the CDR3, the DNA is TGTGCCAGCAGTTTACGACTAGCGGATCAAGAGACCCAGTACTTC.

Comment on this clonotype: Just one base apart from a much larger clone, this may be a read error. J is TRBJ1-1 and V is TRBV3-1; perhaps TRBD1 as D (6 bases). The V gene's germline CDR1 is LGHDT and CDR2 YNNKEL (reference sequence). CDR3 length: 14 residues. Trimming pared 1 base from V and 5 bases from J, leaving 11 bases between. CDR3: CASSQGGLGTEAFF. In DNA, the CDR3 is TGTGCCAGCAGCCAAGGGGGGCTGGGGACTGAAGCTTTCTTT.

In this sample, this clonotype turned up many times. The chain joins TRBV20-1 to TRBJ2-7; D might be TRBD2 (6 bases). Germline V lookup: CDR1 DFQATT, CDR2 SNEGSKA (reference sequence). Trimming took 6 bases from V and 3 from J, leaving 12 bases between them. CDR3 length: 12 residues. The CDR3 sequence: CSAPGRYYEQYF. CDR3 nucleotide sequence: TGCAGTGCCCCCGGGAGATACTACGAGCAGTACTTC.